This T cell receptor (beta chain) was captured in a study of spatial heterogeneity in lung cancer. Across the whole study: 72 TRACERx patients with early, untreated non-small cell lung cancer donated samples.

V was cut by 2 bases and J by 7 bases, with 24 bases left in between. This CDR3 is 17 amino acids long. In germline, CDR1 is DFQATT, CDR2 SNEGSKA (reference sequence). This clonotype was seen more than once but under ten times. TCRdb reanalysed the 5' RACE reads using MiXCR and keeps one entry per CDR3 protein. The data show 85,000 to 100,000 distinct CDR3 sequences, 15% to 20% seen once. Time point here: blood at routine non-recurrence follow-up after resection. In each case, whole RNA from tumor, nontumor lung or frozen PBMC was sequenced unsorted. Sample: PBMCs, taken at follow-up. The receptor was isolated from a male donor with early-stage non-small cell lung cancer. The rearrangement uses TRBV20-1 and TRBJ2-1, with D perhaps TRBD2 (7 bases). The CDR3 protein is CSARTRGAAGRWNEQFF. The DNA for the CDR3 is TGCAGTGCTAGAACACGGGGGGCGGCAGGGCGCTGGAATGAGCAGTTCTTC.